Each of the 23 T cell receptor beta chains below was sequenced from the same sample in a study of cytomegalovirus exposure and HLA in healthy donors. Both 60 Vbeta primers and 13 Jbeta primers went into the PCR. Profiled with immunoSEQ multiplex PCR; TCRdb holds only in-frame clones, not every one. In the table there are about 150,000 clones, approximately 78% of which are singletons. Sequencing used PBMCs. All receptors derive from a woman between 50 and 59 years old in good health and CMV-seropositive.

This chain's CDR3 is CASSLEGRTYNSPLHF. CDR3 in DNA: TGTGCCAGCAGCTTGGAGGGGAGGACCTATAATTCACCCCTCCACTTT. The chain is built from TRBV7-6 and TRBJ1-6; a weak D match, TRBD1 (5 bases). CDR1 is SGHVS, CDR2 FNYEAQ, per germline. Between the trimmed V and J ends, which lost 3 bases and 2 bases, there was a span of 11 bases. The CDR3 is 16 residues long.

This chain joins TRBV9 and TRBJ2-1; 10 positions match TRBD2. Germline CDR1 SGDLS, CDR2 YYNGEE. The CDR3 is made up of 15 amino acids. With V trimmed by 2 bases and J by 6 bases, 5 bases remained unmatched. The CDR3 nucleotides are TGTGCCAGCAGCGTGCGGCTAGCGGGGGTCAATGAGCAGTTCTTC. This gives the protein CASSVRLAGVNEQFF.

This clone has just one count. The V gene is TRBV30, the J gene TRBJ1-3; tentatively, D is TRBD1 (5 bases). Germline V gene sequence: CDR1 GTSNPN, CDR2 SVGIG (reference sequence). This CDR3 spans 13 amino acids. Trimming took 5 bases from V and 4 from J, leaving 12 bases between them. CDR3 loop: CAWGAGRGNTIYF. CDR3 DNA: TGTGCCTGGGGGGCTGGTCGAGGAAACACCATATATTTT.

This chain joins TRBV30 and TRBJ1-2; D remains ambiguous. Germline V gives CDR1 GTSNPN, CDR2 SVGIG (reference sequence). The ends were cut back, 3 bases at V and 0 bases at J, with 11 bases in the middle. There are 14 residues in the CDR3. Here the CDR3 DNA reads TGTGCCTGGAGCGCAGACTCTGCTAACTATGGCTACACCTTC. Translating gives CAWSADSANYGYTF. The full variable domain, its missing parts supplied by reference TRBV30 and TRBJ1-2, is SQTIHQWPATLVQPVGSPLSLECTVEGTSNPNLYWYRQAAGRGLQLLFYSVGIGQISSEVPQNLSASRPQDRQFILSSKKLLLSDSGFYLCAWSADSANYGYTFGSGTRLTVV.

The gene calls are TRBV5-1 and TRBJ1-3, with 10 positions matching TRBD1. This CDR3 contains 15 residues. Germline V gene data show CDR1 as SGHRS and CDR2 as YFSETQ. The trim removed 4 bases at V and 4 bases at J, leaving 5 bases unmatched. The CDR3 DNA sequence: TGCGCCAGCAGCCCGGGACAGGGGAGGGGAAACACCATATATTTT. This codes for CASSPGQGRGNTIYF.

The DNA for the CDR3 is TGTGCCGGGACCGGGAGCTTCAATCAGCCCCAGCATTTT. It translates to CAGTGSFNQPQHF. This sequence joins TRBV6-5 and TRBJ1-5, with D possibly TRBD1 on 5 matching bases. CDR1 and CDR2 (germline): MNHEY, SVGAGI. The V gene lost 11 bases and the J gene lost 3 bases, with 14 bases spanning the gap. CDR3 length: 13 amino acids.

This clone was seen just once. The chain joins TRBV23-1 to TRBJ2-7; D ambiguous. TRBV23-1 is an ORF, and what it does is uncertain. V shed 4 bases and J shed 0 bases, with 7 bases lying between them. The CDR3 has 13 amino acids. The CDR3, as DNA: TGCGCCAGCAGTCTACACAGCTCCTACGAGCAGTACTTC. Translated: CASSLHSSYEQYF.

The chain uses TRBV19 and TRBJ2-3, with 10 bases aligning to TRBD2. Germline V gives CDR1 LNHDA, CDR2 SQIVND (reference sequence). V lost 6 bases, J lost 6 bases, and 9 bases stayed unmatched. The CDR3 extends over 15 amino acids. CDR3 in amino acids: CASSLGGLARDTQYF. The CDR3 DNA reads TGTGCCAGTAGCCTTGGGGGACTAGCGAGGGATACGCAGTATTTT. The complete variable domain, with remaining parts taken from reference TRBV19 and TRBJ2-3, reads DGGITQSPKYLFRKEGQNVTLSCEQNLNHDAMYWYRQDPGQGLRLIYYSQIVNDFQKGDIAEGYSVSREKKESFPLTVTSAQKNPTAFYLCASSLGGLARDTQYFGPGTRLTVL.

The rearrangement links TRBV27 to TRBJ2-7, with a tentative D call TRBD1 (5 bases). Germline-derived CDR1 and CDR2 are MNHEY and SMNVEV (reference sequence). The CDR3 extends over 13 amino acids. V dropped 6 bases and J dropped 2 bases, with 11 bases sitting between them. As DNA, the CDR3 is TGTGCCAGCAGAAAGACAGCAGCCTACGAGCAGTACTTC. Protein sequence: CASRKTAAYEQYF.

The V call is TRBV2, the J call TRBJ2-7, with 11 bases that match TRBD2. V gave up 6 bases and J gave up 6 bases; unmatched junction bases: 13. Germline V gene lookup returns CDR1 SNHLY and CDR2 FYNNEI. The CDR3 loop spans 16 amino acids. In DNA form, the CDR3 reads TGTGCCAGCAGCGCCGTCCGAGAGACTAGCGGGGTCGAGCAGTACTTC. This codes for CASSAVRETSGVEQYF.

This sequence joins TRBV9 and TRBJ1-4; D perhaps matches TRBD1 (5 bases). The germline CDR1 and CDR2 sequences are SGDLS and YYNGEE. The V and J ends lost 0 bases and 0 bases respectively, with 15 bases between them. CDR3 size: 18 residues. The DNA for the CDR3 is TGTGCCAGCAGCGTAGATGGGGCGAGACCCACAACTAATGAAAAACTGTTTTTT. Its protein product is CASSVDGARPTTNEKLFF.

The CDR3 is CASSQGQVPGELFF. DNA of the CDR3: TGTGCCAGCAGCCAAGGACAGGTCCCCGGGGAGCTGTTTTTT. The rearrangement uses TRBV7-3 and TRBJ2-2; TRBD1 agrees at 7 bases. Germline assignment: CDR1 SGHTA and CDR2 FQGTGA. V shed 5 bases and J 6 bases; nucleotides not matched to a gene: 6. The CDR3 sequence is 14 residues long.

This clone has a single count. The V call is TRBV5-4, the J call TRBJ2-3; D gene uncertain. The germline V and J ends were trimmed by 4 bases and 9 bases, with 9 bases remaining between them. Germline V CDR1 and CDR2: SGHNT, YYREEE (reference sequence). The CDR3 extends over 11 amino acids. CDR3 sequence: CASSRRETQYF. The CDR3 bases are TGTGCCAGCAGCCGTCGTGAGACGCAGTATTTT.

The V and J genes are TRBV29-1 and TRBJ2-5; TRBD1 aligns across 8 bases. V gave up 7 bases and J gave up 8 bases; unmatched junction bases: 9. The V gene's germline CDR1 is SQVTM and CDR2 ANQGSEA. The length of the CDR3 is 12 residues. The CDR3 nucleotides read TGCAGCGCTGGTTGGCAGGGGGCTACCCAGTACTTC. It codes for CSAGWQGATQYF.

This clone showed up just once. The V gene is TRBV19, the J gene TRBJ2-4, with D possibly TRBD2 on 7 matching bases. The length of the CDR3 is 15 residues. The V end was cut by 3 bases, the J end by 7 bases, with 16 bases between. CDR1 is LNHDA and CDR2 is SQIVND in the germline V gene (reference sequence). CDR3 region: CASSIDGGPRNIQYF. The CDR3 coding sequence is TGTGCCAGTAGTATTGACGGGGGGCCTAGGAACATTCAGTACTTC.

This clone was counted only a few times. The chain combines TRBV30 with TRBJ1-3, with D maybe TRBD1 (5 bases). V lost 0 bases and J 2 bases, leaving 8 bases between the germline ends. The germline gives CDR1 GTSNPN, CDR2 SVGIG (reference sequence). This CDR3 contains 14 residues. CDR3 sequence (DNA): TGTGCCTGGAGTGTTCAGGGAACTGGAAACACCATATATTTT. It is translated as CAWSVQGTGNTIYF.

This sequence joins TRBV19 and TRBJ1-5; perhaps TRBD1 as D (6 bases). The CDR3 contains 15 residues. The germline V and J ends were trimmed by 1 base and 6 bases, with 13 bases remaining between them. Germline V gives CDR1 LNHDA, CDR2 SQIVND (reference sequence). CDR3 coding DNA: TGTGCCAGTAGTATAGCCCCAGGGGCCGGTCAGCCCCAGCATTTT. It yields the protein CASSIAPGAGQPQHF.

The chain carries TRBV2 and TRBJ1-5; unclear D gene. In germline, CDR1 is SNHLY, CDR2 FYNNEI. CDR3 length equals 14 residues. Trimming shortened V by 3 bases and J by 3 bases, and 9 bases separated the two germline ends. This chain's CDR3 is CASSDRRNNQPQHF. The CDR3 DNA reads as TGTGCCAGCAGTGATAGGAGGAACAATCAGCCCCAGCATTTT.

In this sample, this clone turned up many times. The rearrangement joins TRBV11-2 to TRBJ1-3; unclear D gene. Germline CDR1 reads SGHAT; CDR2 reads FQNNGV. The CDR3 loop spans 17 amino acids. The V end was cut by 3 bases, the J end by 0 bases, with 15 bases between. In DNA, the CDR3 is TGTGCCAGCAGCTTGGCGGGTCAGACCACCTCTGGAAACACCATATATTTT. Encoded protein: CASSLAGQTTSGNTIYF.

The CDR3 DNA sequence: TGCAGTGCCTTAACTAGCTACGAGCAGTACTTC. Amino acid sequence: CSALTSYEQYF. The chain has TRBV20-1 and TRBJ2-7; weak D call: TRBD2 (5 bases). This CDR3 is built from 11 residues. V was shortened by 6 bases and J by 3 bases, with 9 bases between the two germline ends. Germline loops: CDR1 DFQATT, CDR2 SNEGSKA (reference sequence).

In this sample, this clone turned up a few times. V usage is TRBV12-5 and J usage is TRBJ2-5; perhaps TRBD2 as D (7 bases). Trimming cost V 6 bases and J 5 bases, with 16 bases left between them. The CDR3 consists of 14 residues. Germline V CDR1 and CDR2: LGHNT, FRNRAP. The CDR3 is CASGLGGLGETQYF. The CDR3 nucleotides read TGTGCTAGTGGCCTCGGGGGGCTCGGCGAGACCCAGTACTTC.

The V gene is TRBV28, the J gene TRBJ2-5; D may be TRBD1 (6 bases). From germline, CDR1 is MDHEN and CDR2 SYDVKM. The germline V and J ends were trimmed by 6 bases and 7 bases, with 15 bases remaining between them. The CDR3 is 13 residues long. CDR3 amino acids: CASSTTGPGTQYF. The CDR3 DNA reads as TGTGCCAGCAGCACAACAGGGCCCGGGACCCAGTACTTC.

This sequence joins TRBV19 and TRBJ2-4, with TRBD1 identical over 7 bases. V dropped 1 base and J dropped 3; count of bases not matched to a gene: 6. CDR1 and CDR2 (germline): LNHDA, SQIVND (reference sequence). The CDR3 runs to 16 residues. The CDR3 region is CASSIGQGVSKNIQYF. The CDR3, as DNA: TGTGCCAGTAGTATAGGGCAGGGGGTGAGCAAAAACATTCAGTACTTC.